This T cell receptor (beta chain) appears in the sequencing data of a study of CD8 T cells in ankylosing spondylitis. Regarding the study as a whole: Reactive arthritis synovial fluid and blood were previously reported to contain some motif variants. Made up of fewer than 10 highly homologous variants, a TCR beta motif appeared characteristic of ankylosing spondylitis blood.

Scientists made TCR beta libraries using quantitative 5'-RACE with molecular barcodes. TCRdb used MiXCR to reprocess the 5' RACE reads, holding one entry per CDR3 protein. The sample comprises some 340,000 distinct CDR3 sequences, around 15% of which are singletons, and 1.1% rests with the top ten. This clonotype was observed a handful of times. Its matching antigen is unknown. Sequenced material: blood, either unsorted or a sorted T cell fraction (not recorded which). This receptor was identified in a male donor with ankylosing spondylitis or in good health (not recorded which).

DNA for the CDR3: TGTGCCAGCACAATAAAGGACGAGCAGTACTTC. This sequence encodes CASTIKDEQYF. The chain couples TRBV11-2 to TRBJ2-7; no clear D gene. The CDR3 totals 11 residues. The germline gives CDR1 SGHAT, CDR2 FQNNGV. The V end lost 7 bases, the J end lost 5 bases, and 9 bases lay between the germline ends. Full variable domain (outside the CDR3, taken from reference TRBV11-2 and TRBJ2-7): EAGVAQSPRYKIIEKRQSVAFWCNPISGHATLYWYQQILGQGPKLLIQFQNNGVVDDSQLPKDRFSAERLKGVDSTLKIQPAKLEDSAVYLCASTIKDEQYFGPGTRLTVT.